This T cell receptor beta chain was recorded in a study of blood T cell repertoires in COVID-19. Study context: Samples representing acute and convalescent COVID-19 were sourced from the United States, Italy and Spain. T cells, B-cell-depleted T cells, or PBMCs provided the cDNA or gDNA that served as material.

In the authors' methods: Scientists estimated how many nucleated cells there were by amplifying reference gene primers. Sequencing was performed with immunoSEQ multiplex PCR; in TCRdb, only in-frame clones are kept and a portion is missing. Clonal size and the V and J genes are those of that table, whereas D and trimming came from the DNA. The sample gives 150,000 or so clones, approximately 80% of which show up once; 22% is in the top ten. Material: peripheral blood. The TCR comes from a woman over 75 with acute or convalescent COVID-19.

CDR3: CASSPAPLAGGPGTQYF. CDR3 nucleotides: TGTGCCAGCAGCCCCGCCCCCCTAGCGGGAGGACCGGGGACCCAGTACTTC. V and J are TRBV7-2 and TRBJ2-5; TRBD2 matches at 11 bases. Germline V CDR1 and CDR2: SGHTA, FQGNSA. The CDR3 covers 17 residues. Trimming took 5 bases from V and 7 from J; bases not matched to a gene: 15.